Listed here are 3 T cell receptor beta chains from one sample, sequenced in a study of post-analysis software for immune sequencing data. No antigen has been assigned to these receptors. Built from TCR beta cDNA, the libraries had unique molecular identifiers in them. TCRdb reprocessed the PCR reads via MiXCR and lists one record per CDR3 protein. This sample yields roughly 650,000 distinct CDR3 sequences, of which about 60% are seen a single time; 11% belongs to the top ten. Study-wide results and caveats: Roughly 5 TRBV segments, including TRBV5-6, TRBV5-1 and TRBV20-1, were more frequent in patients than controls.

Specimen: blood. Source of these receptors: a girl aged 2 to 9 with multiple sclerosis.

This chain uses TRBV7-2 with TRBJ1-4, with D perhaps TRBD1 (5 bases). There are 15 residues in the CDR3. Between the trimmed V and J ends, which lost 6 bases and 0 bases, there was a span of 11 bases. The V gene's germline CDR1 is SGHTA and CDR2 FQGNSA. CDR3 residues: CASRPTGATNEKLFF. The CDR3 coding sequence is TGTGCCAGCAGACCCACAGGCGCAACTAATGAAAAACTGTTTTTT.

This chain joins TRBV28 and TRBJ2-7; a possible D gene is TRBD2 (6 bases). This CDR3 contains 14 residues. Trimming removed 10 bases at V and 2 bases at J, with 18 bases between. Looked up from germline, CDR1 is MDHEN and CDR2 is SYDVKM. Here the CDR3 reads CATLQAGQTYEQYF. The DNA for the CDR3 is TGTGCCACTCTTCAGGCGGGGCAGACCTACGAGCAGTACTTC.

The J gene is TRBJ2-1, the V gene TRBV5-1, with D perhaps matching TRBD2 (6 bases). Germline V gene data show CDR1 as SGHRS and CDR2 as YFSETQ. This CDR3 region has 15 residues. Trimming pared 3 bases from V and 2 bases from J, leaving 12 bases between. The CDR3 sequence is CASSSLAQTYNEQFF. As DNA, the CDR3 is TGCGCCAGCAGCTCCCTAGCGCAAACCTACAATGAGCAGTTCTTC. Full variable domain (outside the CDR3, taken from reference TRBV5-1 and TRBJ2-1): KAGVTQTPRYLIKTRGQQVTLSCSPISGHRSVSWYQQTPGQGLQFLFEYFSETQRNKGNFPGRFSGRQFSNSRSEMNVSTLELGDSALYLCASSSLAQTYNEQFFGPGTRLTVL.